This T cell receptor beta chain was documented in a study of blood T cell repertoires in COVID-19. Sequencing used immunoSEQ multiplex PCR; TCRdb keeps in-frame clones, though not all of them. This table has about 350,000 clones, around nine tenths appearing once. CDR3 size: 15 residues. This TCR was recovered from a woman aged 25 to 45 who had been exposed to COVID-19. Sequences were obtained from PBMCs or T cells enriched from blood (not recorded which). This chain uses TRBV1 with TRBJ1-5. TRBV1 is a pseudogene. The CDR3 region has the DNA TGCACCAGCAGCCCTCCGGCGGGGACCCATCAGCCCCAGCATTTT. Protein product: CTSSPPAGTHQPQHF.